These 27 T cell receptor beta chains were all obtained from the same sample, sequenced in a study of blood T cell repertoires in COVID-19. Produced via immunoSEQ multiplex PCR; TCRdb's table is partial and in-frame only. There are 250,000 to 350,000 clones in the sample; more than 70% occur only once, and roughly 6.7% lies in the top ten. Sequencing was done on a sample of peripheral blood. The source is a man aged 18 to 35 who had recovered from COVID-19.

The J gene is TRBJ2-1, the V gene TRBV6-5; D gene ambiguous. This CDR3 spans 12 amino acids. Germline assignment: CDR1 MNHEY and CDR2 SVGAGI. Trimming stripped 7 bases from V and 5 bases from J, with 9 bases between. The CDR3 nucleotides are TGTGCCAGCATAAATGCTAACAATGAGCAGTTCTTC. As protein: CASINANNEQFF.

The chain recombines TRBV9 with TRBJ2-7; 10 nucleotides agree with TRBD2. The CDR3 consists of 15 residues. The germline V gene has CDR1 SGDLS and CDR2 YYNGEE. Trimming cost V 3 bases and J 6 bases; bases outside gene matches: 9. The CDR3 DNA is TGTGCCAGCAGCGGAGGGGGACTAGCGTCGGGCGAGCAGTACTTC. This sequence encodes CASSGGGLASGEQYF. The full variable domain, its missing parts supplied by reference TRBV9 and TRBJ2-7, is DSGVTQTPKHLITATGQRVTLRCSPRSGDLSVYWYQQSLDQGLQFLIQYYNGEERAKGNILERFSAQQFPDLHSELNLSSLELGDSALYFCASSGGGLASGEQYFGPGTRLTVT.

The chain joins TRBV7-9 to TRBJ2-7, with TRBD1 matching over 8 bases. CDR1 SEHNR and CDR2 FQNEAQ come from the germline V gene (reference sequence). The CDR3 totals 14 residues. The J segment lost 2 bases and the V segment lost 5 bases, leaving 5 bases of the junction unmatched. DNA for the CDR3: TGTGCCAGCAGCCCAAAGGACAGGGCCTACGAGCAGTACTTC. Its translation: CASSPKDRAYEQYF.

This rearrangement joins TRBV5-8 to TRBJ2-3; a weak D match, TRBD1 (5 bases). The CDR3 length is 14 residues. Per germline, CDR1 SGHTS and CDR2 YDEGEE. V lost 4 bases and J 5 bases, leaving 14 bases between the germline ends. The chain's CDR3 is CASSKTAVLDTQYF. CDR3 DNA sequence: TGTGCCAGCAGCAAGACAGCAGTTCTAGATACGCAGTATTTT.

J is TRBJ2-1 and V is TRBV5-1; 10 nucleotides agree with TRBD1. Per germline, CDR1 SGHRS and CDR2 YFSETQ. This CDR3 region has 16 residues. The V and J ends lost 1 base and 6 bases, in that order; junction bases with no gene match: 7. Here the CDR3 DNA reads TGCGCCAGCAGCTTGACTGCCGGGACAGGGGTCAATGAGCAGTTCTTC. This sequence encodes CASSLTAGTGVNEQFF.

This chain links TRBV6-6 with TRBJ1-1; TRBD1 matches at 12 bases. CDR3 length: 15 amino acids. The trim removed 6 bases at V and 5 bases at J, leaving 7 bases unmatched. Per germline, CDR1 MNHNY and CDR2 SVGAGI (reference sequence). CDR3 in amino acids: CASRDPGQGATEAFF. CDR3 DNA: TGTGCCAGCAGGGACCCGGGACAGGGGGCTACTGAAGCTTTCTTT.

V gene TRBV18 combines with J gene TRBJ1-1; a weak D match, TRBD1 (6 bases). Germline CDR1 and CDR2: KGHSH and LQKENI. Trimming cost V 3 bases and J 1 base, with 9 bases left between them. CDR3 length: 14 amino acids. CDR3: CASSPADRNTEAFF. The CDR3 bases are TGTGCCAGCTCACCCGCGGACAGGAACACTGAAGCTTTCTTT.

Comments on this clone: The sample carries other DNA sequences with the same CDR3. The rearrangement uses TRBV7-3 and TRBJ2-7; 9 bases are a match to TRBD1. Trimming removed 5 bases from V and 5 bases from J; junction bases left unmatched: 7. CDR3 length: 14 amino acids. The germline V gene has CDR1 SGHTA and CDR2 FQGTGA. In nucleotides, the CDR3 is TGTGCCAGCAGCGCCGGGACAGGGATTAACGAGCAGTACTTC. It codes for CASSAGTGINEQYF.

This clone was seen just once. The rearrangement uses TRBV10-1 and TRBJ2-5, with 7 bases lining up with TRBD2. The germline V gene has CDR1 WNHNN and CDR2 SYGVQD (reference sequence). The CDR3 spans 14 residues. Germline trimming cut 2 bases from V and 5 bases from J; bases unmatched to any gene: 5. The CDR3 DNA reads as TGCGCCAGCAGTGAGGGGGCTAGCGGTGAGACCCAGTACTTC. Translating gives CASSEGASGETQYF.

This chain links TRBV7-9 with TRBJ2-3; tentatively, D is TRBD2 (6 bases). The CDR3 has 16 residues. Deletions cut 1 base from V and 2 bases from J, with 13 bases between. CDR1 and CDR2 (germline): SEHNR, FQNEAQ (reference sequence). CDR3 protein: CASSLGGGANTDTQYF. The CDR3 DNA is TGTGCCAGCAGCTTAGGGGGCGGGGCGAACACAGATACGCAGTATTTT.

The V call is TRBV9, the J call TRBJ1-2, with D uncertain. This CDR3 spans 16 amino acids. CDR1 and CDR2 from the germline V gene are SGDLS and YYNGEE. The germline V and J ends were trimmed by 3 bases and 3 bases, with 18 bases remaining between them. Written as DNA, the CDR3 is TGTGCCAGCAGCGCCCCCCGGATTGGGGAGGACTATGGCTACACCTTC. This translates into CASSAPRIGEDYGYTF.

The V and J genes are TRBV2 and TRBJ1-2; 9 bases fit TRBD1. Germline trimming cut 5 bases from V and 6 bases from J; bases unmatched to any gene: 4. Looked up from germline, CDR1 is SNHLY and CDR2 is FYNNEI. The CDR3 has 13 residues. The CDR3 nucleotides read TGTGCCAGCAGTTTAAGACAGGGGGATGGCTACACCTTC. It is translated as CASSLRQGDGYTF. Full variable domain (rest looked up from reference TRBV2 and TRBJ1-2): EPEVTQTPSHQVTQMGQEVILRCVPISNHLYFYWYRQILGQKVEFLVSFYNNEISEKSEIFDDQFSVERPDGSNFTLKIRSTKLEDSAMYFCASSLRQGDGYTFGSGTRLTVV.

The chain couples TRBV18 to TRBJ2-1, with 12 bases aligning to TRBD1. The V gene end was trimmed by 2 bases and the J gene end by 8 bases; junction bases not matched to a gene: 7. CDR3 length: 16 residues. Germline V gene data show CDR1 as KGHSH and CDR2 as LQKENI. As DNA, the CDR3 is TGTGCCAGCTCACCATATTGGGGACAGGGGGCCGATGAGCAGTTCTTC. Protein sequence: CASSPYWGQGADEQFF.

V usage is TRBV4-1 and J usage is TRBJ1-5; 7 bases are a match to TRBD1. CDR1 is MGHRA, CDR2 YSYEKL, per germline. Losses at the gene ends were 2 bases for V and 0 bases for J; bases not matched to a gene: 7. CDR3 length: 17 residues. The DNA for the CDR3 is TGCGCCAGCAGCCAATCGGGACAGTCATATAGCAATCAGCCCCAGCATTTT. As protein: CASSQSGQSYSNQPQHF.

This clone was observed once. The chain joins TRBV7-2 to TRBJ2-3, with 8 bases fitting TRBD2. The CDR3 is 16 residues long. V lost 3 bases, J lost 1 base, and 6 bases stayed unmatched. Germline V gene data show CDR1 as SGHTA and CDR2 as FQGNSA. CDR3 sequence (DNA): TGTGCCAGCAGCTTCGTTGGCGGGGGGCGCACAGATACGCAGTATTTT. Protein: CASSFVGGGRTDTQYF.

This CDR3 reads CASSFGLLAEGEKLFF. The CDR3 DNA reads TGTGCCAGCAGTTTTGGCCTTTTAGCAGAGGGTGAAAAACTGTTTTTT. The rearrangement uses TRBV6-5 and TRBJ1-4; D unresolved. The length of the CDR3 is 16 residues. Germline V gives CDR1 MNHEY, CDR2 SVGAGI. The V end was cut by 4 bases, the J end by 7 bases, with 19 bases between.

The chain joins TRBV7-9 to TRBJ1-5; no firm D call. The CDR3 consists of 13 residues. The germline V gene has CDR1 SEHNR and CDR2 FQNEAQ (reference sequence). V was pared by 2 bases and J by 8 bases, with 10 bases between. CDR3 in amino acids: CASSLFGLEPQHF. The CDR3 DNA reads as TGTGCCAGCAGCTTATTCGGGTTAGAGCCCCAGCATTTT. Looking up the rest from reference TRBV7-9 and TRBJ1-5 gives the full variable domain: DTGVSQNPRHKITKRGQNVTFRCDPISEHNRLYWYRQTLGQGPEFLTYFQNEAQLEKSRLLSDRFSAERPKGSFSTLEIQRTEQGDSAMYLCASSLFGLEPQHFGDGTRLSIL.

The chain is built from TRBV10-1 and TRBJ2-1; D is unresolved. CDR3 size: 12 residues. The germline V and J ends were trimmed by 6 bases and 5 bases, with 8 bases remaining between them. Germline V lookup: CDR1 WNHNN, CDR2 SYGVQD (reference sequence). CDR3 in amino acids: CASRSINNEQFF. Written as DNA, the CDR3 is TGCGCCAGCAGATCAATCAACAATGAGCAGTTCTTC.

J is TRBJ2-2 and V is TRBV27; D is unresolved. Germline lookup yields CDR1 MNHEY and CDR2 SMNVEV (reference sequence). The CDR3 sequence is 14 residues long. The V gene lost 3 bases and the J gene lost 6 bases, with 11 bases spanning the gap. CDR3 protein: CASSFHPGAGELFF. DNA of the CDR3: TGTGCCAGCAGTTTTCATCCGGGTGCCGGGGAGCTGTTTTTT.

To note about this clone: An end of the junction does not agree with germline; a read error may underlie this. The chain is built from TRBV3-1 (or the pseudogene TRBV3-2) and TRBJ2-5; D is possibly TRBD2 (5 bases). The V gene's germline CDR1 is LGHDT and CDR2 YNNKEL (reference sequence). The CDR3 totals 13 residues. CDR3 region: CASTQRGQETQYF. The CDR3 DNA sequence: TGTGCCAGCACCCAAAGAGGGCAAGAGACCCAGTACTTC.

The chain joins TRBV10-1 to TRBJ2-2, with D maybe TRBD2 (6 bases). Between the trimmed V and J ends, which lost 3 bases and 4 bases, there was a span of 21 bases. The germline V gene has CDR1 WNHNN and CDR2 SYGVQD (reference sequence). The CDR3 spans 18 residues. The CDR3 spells CASSDPLTGEGVTGELFF. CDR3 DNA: TGCGCCAGCAGTGACCCGCTAACGGGAGAGGGCGTCACCGGGGAGCTGTTTTTT.

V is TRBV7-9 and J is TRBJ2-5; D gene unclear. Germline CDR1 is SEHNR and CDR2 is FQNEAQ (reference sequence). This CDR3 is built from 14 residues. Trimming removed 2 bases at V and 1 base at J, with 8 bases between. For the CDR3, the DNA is TGTGCCAGCAGCTTACGAGGAACCCAAGAGACCCAGTACTTC. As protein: CASSLRGTQETQYF.

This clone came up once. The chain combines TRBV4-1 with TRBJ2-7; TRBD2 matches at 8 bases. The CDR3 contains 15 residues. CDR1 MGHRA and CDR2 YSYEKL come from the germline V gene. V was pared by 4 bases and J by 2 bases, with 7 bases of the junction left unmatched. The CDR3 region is CASSLLGGGPYEQYF. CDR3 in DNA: TGCGCCAGCAGCCTTCTCGGGGGGGGACCCTACGAGCAGTACTTC.

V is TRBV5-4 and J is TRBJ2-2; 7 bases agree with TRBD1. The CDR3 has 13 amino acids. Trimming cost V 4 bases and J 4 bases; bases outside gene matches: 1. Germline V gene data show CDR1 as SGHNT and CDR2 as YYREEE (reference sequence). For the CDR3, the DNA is TGTGCCAGCAGCCGGGACAGCACCGGGGAGCTGTTTTTT. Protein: CASSRDSTGELFF. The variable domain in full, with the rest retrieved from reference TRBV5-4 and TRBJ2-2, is ETGVTQSPTHLIKTRGQQVTLRCSSQSGHNTVSWYQQALGQGPQFIFQYYREEENGRGNFPPRFSGLQFPNYSSELNVNALELDDSALYLCASSRDSTGELFFGEGSRLTVL.

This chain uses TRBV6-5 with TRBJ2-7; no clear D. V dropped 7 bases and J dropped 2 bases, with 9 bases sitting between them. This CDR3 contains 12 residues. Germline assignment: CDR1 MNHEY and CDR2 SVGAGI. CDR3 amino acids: CASTGVAYEQYF. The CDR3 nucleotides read TGTGCCAGCACGGGTGTCGCCTACGAGCAGTACTTC.

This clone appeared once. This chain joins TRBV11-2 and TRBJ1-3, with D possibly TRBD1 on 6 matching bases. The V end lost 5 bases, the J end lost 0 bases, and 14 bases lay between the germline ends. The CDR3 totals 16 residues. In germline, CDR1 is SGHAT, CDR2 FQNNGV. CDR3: CASSARQAFSGNTIYF. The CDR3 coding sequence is TGTGCCAGCAGCGCGCGACAGGCTTTCTCTGGAAACACCATATATTTT.

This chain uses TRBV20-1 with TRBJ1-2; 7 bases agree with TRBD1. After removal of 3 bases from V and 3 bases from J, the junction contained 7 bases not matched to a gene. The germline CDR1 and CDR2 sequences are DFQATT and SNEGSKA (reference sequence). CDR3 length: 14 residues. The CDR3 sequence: CSASPMTGYYGYTF. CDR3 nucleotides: TGCAGTGCTAGTCCTATGACAGGGTACTATGGCTACACCTTC.